The rows below give T cell receptor beta chains drawn from one sample of a study of Tregs in tolerant kidney transplant recipients. Data came from immunoSEQ multiplex PCR; TCRdb stores just in-frame clones and leaves some out. Among 95,000 or so clones listed, 80% to 95% were seen once. This specimen consisted of CD4+ T cells from blood (PBMCs), obtained 12 months after the transplant. The origin of the receptors is a human patient who received a combined kidney and bone marrow transplant. Some of the T cells might come from the graft donor. Both conserved end residues are part of each CDR3. Fields, in order: CDR3 length, clone size, V gene, J gene, D gene, CDR3 protein, CDR3 DNA. A D gene is named only where the DNA matches it firmly. A clone size is listed for some rows: how often the clone was seen (once, few, many), or a class if it is expanded.

16,.,TRBV6-6,TRBJ2-5,TRBD2,CASSYSSRLAGGPGYF,TGTGCCAGCAGTTACTCGAGCCGTCTAGCGGGGGGGCCGGGGTACTTC
15,.,TRBV6-6,TRBJ1-2,TRBD1,CASSNRGLDPYGYTF,TGTGCCAGCAGTAACAGGGGGCTGGACCCCTATGGCTACACCTTC
16,.,TRBV10-3,TRBJ1-6,.,CAIRRQLSSYNSPLHF,TGTGCCATCAGGCGACAGCTGAGCTCCTATAATTCACCCCTCCACTTT
16,.,TRBV4-2,TRBJ2-3,TRBD2,CASSQGPSGGTDTQYF,TGTGCCAGCAGCCAAGGCCCTAGCGGGGGGACAGATACGCAGTATTTT
15,.,TRBV4-2,TRBJ2-1,TRBD2,CAGYYSGRAPNEQFF,TGTGCCGGTTATTATAGCGGGAGGGCCCCCAATGAGCAGTTCTTC
12,.,TRBV19,TRBJ2-7,TRBD1,CASSIPQGVMYF,TGTGCCAGTAGTATACCACAGGGGGTAATGTACTTC
10,few,TRBV10-3,TRBJ2-7,.,CAISDNEQYF,TGTGCCATCAGTGATAACGAGCAGTACTTC
14,.,TRBV6-6,TRBJ1-1,.,CASDPWGADTEAFF,TGTGCCAGCGACCCCTGGGGCGCGGACACTGAAGCTTTCTTT
19,.,TRBV7-3,TRBJ2-3,TRBD2,CASSRNPLHKRGPTDTQYF,TGTGCCAGCAGCAGAAATCCCCTCCACAAGCGGGGGCCCACAGATACGCAGTATTTT
14,.,TRBV4-3,TRBJ2-5,.,CASSQARVGETQYF,TGCGCCAGCAGCCAAGCCAGGGTAGGGGAGACCCAGTACTTC
13,.,TRBV4-3,TRBJ2-1,.,CASSQRLTDAMFF,TGCGCCAGCAGCCAACGACTGACAGATGCGATGTTCTTC
15,.,TRBV9,TRBJ2-5,.,CASSVASTRQETQYF,TGTGCCAGCAGCGTAGCTAGCACCCGCCAAGAGACCCAGTACTTC
16,.,TRBV27,TRBJ1-2,.,CASSSNPGRVLYGYTF,TGTGCCAGCAGTTCCAATCCCGGGCGGGTACTGTATGGCTACACCTTC
16,.,TRBV5-4,TRBJ2-2,.,CAGSTPGGQLAGELFF,TGTGCCGGCAGCACGCCCGGGGGGCAGTTGGCCGGGGAGCTGTTTTTT
15,.,TRBV11-2,TRBJ1-4,.,CASSLVGGRVEKLFF,TGTGCCAGCAGCTTAGTTGGAGGGAGGGTTGAAAAACTGTTTTTT
14,.,TRBV7-2,TRBJ2-2,TRBD1,CASSLDRGSGELFF,TGTGCCAGCAGCTTAGACAGGGGAAGCGGGGAGCTGTTTTTT
16,.,TRBV4-3,TRBJ2-1,TRBD2,CASSQVGLAGYNEQFF,TGCGCCAGCAGCCAAGTTGGACTAGCGGGCTACAATGAGCAGTTCTTC
17,.,TRBV5-1,TRBJ2-3,TRBD2,CASSLGTSGQLTDTQYF,TGCGCCAGCAGCTTGGGAACTAGCGGGCAGCTCACAGATACGCAGTATTTT
13,.,TRBV7-2,TRBJ2-3,TRBD2,CASVLAGADTQYF,TGTGCCAGCGTTCTAGCGGGAGCAGATACGCAGTATTTT
13,.,TRBV27,TRBJ1-1,.,CASSATKHTEAFF,TGTGCCAGCAGTGCGACAAAACACACTGAAGCTTTCTTT
14,.,TRBV14,TRBJ1-1,.,CASSPRRGNTEAFF,TGTGCCAGCAGCCCTCGAAGGGGTAACACTGAAGCTTTCTTT
11,.,TRBV5-4,TRBJ2-3,.,CASSFGYTQYF,TGTGCCAGCAGCTTCGGGTATACGCAGTATTTT
15,.,TRBV2,TRBJ2-7,.,CASVFGRGGSYEQYF,TGTGCCAGCGTCTTTGGCAGGGGCGGATCCTACGAGCAGTACTTC
16,.,TRBV5-4,TRBJ2-3,TRBD2,CASSLGMRGGTDTQYF,TGTGCCAGCAGCTTGGGTATGCGGGGGGGCACAGATACGCAGTATTTT
15,.,TRBV7-2,TRBJ2-3,.,CASSPGQPSTDTQYF,TGTGCCAGCAGCCCCGGACAGCCGAGCACAGATACGCAGTATTTT
15,.,TRBV5-4,TRBJ2-3,TRBD2,CASSLMAGAADTQYF,TGTGCCAGCAGCTTGATGGCGGGAGCGGCAGATACGCAGTATTTT
15,once,TRBV7-2,TRBJ2-7,TRBD2,CASSVSGRAPYEQYF,TGTGCCAGCAGCGTTAGCGGGAGGGCCCCCTACGAGCAGTACTTC
17,.,TRBV6-1,TRBJ2-4,.,CASSEWGGGLDKNIQYF,TGTGCCAGCAGTGAATGGGGAGGAGGGTTGGACAAAAACATTCAGTACTTC
14,.,TRBV14,TRBJ2-7,TRBD1,CASSSGTGYSEQYF,TGTGCCAGCAGCTCCGGGACAGGATATAGCGAGCAGTACTTC
16,few,TRBV7-3,TRBJ2-7,.,CASSPQGRGAGYEQYF,TGTGCCAGCAGCCCTCAAGGGAGGGGGGCCGGATACGAGCAGTACTTC
13,.,TRBV10-3,TRBJ2-3,TRBD2,CAIGLAGTDTQYF,TGTGCCATCGGGCTAGCGGGCACAGATACGCAGTATTTT
13,.,TRBV5-8,TRBJ1-1,.,CASSSRGYTEAFF,TGTGCCAGCAGCTCGCGAGGGTACACTGAAGCTTTCTTT
13,.,TRBV5-1,TRBJ2-5,.,CASRETGFETQYF,TGCGCCAGCAGAGAAACAGGGTTCGAGACCCAGTACTTC
16,.,TRBV30,TRBJ2-7,TRBD2,CAWSTNQAPGRYEQYF,TGTGCCTGGAGTACGAACCAGGCTCCCGGGAGGTACGAGCAGTACTTC
14,once,TRBV6-5,TRBJ2-1,.,CASRGGRVYNEQFF,TGTGCCAGCAGAGGGGGACGGGTATACAATGAGCAGTTCTTC
18,.,TRBV14,TRBJ2-3,.,CASSRVTTQGLGTDTQYF,TGTGCCAGCAGCCGGGTAACGACGCAGGGGTTGGGCACAGATACGCAGTATTTT
19,.,TRBV18,TRBJ2-1,TRBD2,CASSPRLAGNTGSYNEQFF,TGTGCCAGCTCACCAAGGCTAGCGGGAAATACCGGCTCCTACAATGAGCAGTTCTTC
14,.,TRBV30,TRBJ1-1,TRBD1,CAWSKTGGSTEAFF,TGTGCCTGGAGCAAAACAGGGGGGAGCACTGAAGCTTTCTTT
16,.,TRBV14,TRBJ1-2,.,CASSQDRDWRFYGYTF,TGTGCCAGCAGCCAAGATAGAGACTGGCGCTTCTATGGCTACACCTTC
14,.,TRBV6-6,TRBJ2-7,.,CASSYSESAYEQYF,TGTGCCAGCAGTTACTCGGAAAGCGCCTACGAGCAGTACTTC
15,.,TRBV25-1,TRBJ2-2,TRBD1,CASSKQGADTGELFF,TGTGCCAGCAGTAAACAGGGGGCCGACACCGGGGAGCTGTTTTTT
15,.,TRBV28,TRBJ2-5,TRBD2,CASSPAGGRRETQYF,TGTGCCAGCAGTCCAGCGGGGGGGCGACGGGAGACCCAGTACTTC
16,.,TRBV6-1,TRBJ1-5,.,CASSDNRLFGNQPQHF,TGCGCCAGCAGTGACAACAGGCTTTTCGGCAATCAGCCCCAGCATTTT